One sample yielded the 27 T cell receptor beta chains listed below, sequenced in a study of T cell changes during pregnancy in multiple sclerosis. Profiled with immunoSEQ multiplex PCR; TCRdb holds only in-frame clones, not every one. The profile shows fewer than 110,000 clones, 92% of them singletons. Sequenced material: peripheral blood, taken in the third trimester of pregnancy. The receptor set was obtained from a female donor in good health, enrolled as a control in a pregnancy study.

This chain connects TRBV4-2 to TRBJ2-2; weak D call: TRBD1 (6 bases). The V and J ends lost 0 bases and 0 bases respectively, with 17 bases between them. The CDR3 runs to 19 residues. CDR1 and CDR2 (germline): LGHNA, YNFKEQ. The CDR3 here is CASSQEPVTGHSNTGELFF. In DNA form, the CDR3 reads TGTGCCAGCAGCCAAGAACCTGTCACAGGGCACTCGAACACCGGGGAGCTGTTTTTT.

The rearrangement uses TRBV6-5 and TRBJ1-5; perhaps TRBD1 as D (6 bases). V gave up 6 bases and J gave up 6 bases, with 15 bases separating them. This CDR3 spans 14 amino acids. Germline V gives CDR1 MNHEY, CDR2 SVGAGI. The CDR3 reads CASRPTGLGQPQHF. The CDR3 DNA reads as TGTGCCAGCAGACCCACAGGGTTAGGTCAGCCCCAGCATTTT.

The chain has TRBV9 and TRBJ2-1; D remains ambiguous. There are 13 residues in the CDR3. The germline CDR1 and CDR2 sequences are SGDLS and YYNGEE. V was clipped by 2 bases and J by 8 bases, with 11 bases between them. Written as DNA, the CDR3 is TGTGCCAGCAGCGTGGAGAATTATTATGAGCAGTTCTTC. Encoded protein: CASSVENYYEQFF. Supplemented by reference TRBV9 and TRBJ2-1, the full variable domain reads DSGVTQTPKHLITATGQRVTLRCSPRSGDLSVYWYQQSLDQGLQFLIQYYNGEERAKGNILERFSAQQFPDLHSELNLSSLELGDSALYFCASSVENYYEQFFGPGTRLTVL.

V is TRBV6-6 and J is TRBJ1-3; D may be TRBD1 (6 bases). From germline, CDR1 is MNHNY and CDR2 SVGAGI (reference sequence). The CDR3 has 14 amino acids. Trimming left V 5 bases short and J 3 bases short, with 11 bases between. The CDR3 DNA reads TGTGCCAGCAGTCCCAACAGGGATGGAAACACCATATATTTT. Translating gives CASSPNRDGNTIYF.

This clone was detected only once. The V gene is TRBV25-1, the J gene TRBJ2-1; D not certain. This CDR3 has 15 residues. Deletions cut 6 bases from V and 4 bases from J, with 16 bases between. Per the germline V gene, CDR1 is MGHDK and CDR2 is SYGVNS. The CDR3 spells CASRSWSSVYNEQFF. The CDR3 DNA reads TGTGCCAGCAGGAGTTGGAGCTCGGTATACAATGAGCAGTTCTTC.

This clone was counted only a few times. The chain employs TRBV18 and TRBJ1-5; D gene unclear. Trimming stripped 2 bases from V and 6 bases from J, with 8 bases between. This CDR3 has 13 residues. From germline, CDR1 is KGHSH and CDR2 LQKENI. CDR3 in amino acids: CASSPAGVQPQHF. The CDR3 region has the DNA TGTGCCAGCTCACCAGCCGGGGTTCAGCCCCAGCATTTT. The entire variable domain, with the rest obtained from reference TRBV18 and TRBJ1-5, is as follows: NAGVMQNPRHLVRRRGQEARLRCSPMKGHSHVYWYRQLPEEGLKFMVYLQKENIIDESGMPKERFSAEFPKEGPSILRIQQVVRGDSAAYFCASSPAGVQPQHFGDGTRLSIL.

The CDR3 loop is CASSPEPGWNTGELFF. The DNA for the CDR3 is TGCGCCAGCAGCCCCGAGCCGGGATGGAACACCGGGGAGCTGTTTTTT. V usage is TRBV4-1 and J usage is TRBJ2-2; perhaps TRBD2 as D (5 bases). Germline CDR1 reads MGHRA; CDR2 reads YSYEKL. V lost 4 bases and J 1 base, leaving 13 bases between the germline ends. This CDR3 contains 16 residues.

The V call is TRBV4-3, the J call TRBJ1-5, with D unclear. CDR3 size: 15 residues. Deletions cut 6 bases from V and 3 bases from J, with 15 bases between. The germline V gene encodes CDR1 LGHNA and CDR2 YSLEER. CDR3 coding DNA: TGCGCCAGCAGTCGATGGGGAGGCAACAATCAGCCCCAGCATTTT. Encoded protein: CASSRWGGNNQPQHF.

The rearrangement joins TRBV5-8 to TRBJ2-3; the match to TRBD2 covers 8 bases. This CDR3 comprises 15 residues. V lost 3 bases and J lost 2; bases outside the gene matches: 5. From germline, CDR1 is SGHTS and CDR2 YDEGEE. In DNA form, the CDR3 reads TGTGCCAGCAGCTCCGCGGGGGGAGCCACAGATACGCAGTATTTT. Translated, it gives CASSSAGGATDTQYF.

This clone was recorded once. This rearrangement joins TRBV7-9 to TRBJ1-3; possible D gene TRBD1, 6 bases. Germline assignment: CDR1 SEHNR and CDR2 FQNEAQ (reference sequence). The CDR3 length is 17 residues. Trimming stripped 4 bases from V and 0 bases from J, with 16 bases between. In DNA form, the CDR3 reads TGTGCCAGCAGCTCCCGCCGGGGGGCTCTCTCTGGAAACACCATATATTTT. It is translated as CASSSRRGALSGNTIYF.

This clone came up a few times. The CDR3 DNA sequence: TGCGCCAGCAGCTTGGTTCTCGACAGGGGAAATTCACCCCTCCACTTT. This codes for CASSLVLDRGNSPLHF. The gene calls are TRBV5-1 and TRBJ1-6, with 8 bases aligning to TRBD1. The CDR3 length is 16 residues. Germline trimming cut 0 bases from V and 7 bases from J; bases unmatched to any gene: 6. Per the germline V gene, CDR1 is SGHRS and CDR2 is YFSETQ.

The rearrangement joins TRBV5-5 to TRBJ1-2, with D hard to call. Germline CDR1 is SGHKS and CDR2 is YYEKEE (reference sequence). The V end was cut by 1 base, the J end by 2 bases, with 6 bases between. The CDR3 is 13 amino acids. CDR3 sequence (DNA): TGTGCCAGCAGCTTGATACAGAACTATGGCTACACCTTC. This codes for CASSLIQNYGYTF.

The count of this clone is one. This chain connects TRBV7-2 to TRBJ2-2; 7 positions match TRBD2. The junction had 9 bases not matched to a gene; V was cut back by 1 base and J by 7 bases. The CDR3 is made up of 16 amino acids. The germline gives CDR1 SGHTA, CDR2 FQGNSA. CDR3 sequence reads: CASSLGWRGLDGELFF. The CDR3 DNA is TGTGCCAGCAGCTTAGGTTGGCGGGGGTTAGACGGGGAGCTGTTTTTT. Looking up the rest from reference TRBV7-2 and TRBJ2-2 gives the full variable domain: GAGVSQSPSNKVTEKGKDVELRCDPISGHTALYWYRQSLGQGLEFLIYFQGNSAPDKSGLPSDRFSAERTGGSVSTLTIQRTQQEDSAVYLCASSLGWRGLDGELFFGEGSRLTVL.

V is TRBV7-8 and J is TRBJ2-2; TRBD1 is a possible D gene (7 bases). In germline, CDR1 is SGHVS, CDR2 FQNEAQ. The CDR3 totals 16 residues. V dropped 1 base and J dropped 4 bases, with 13 bases sitting between them. The CDR3 bases are TGTGCCAGCAGCTTAGGAAACAGGGGAGGCACCGGGGAGCTGTTTTTT. Residues: CASSLGNRGGTGELFF.

This chain's CDR3 is CAWSSRTGGIRYQPQHF. CDR3 sequence (DNA): TGTGCCTGGAGTTCCCGGACAGGGGGCATACGGTATCAGCCCCAGCATTTT. The J gene is TRBJ1-5, the V gene TRBV30; TRBD1 matches at 11 bases. Germline V gene sequence: CDR1 GTSNPN, CDR2 SVGIG (reference sequence). J lost 5 bases, V lost 2 bases, and 11 bases had no gene match. CDR3 length: 17 amino acids.

This sequence joins TRBV5-4 and TRBJ2-3, with D perhaps TRBD2 (7 bases). CDR1 is SGHNT and CDR2 is YYREEE in the germline V gene (reference sequence). CDR3 size: 16 residues. Trimming took off 4 bases at V and 3 bases at J, with 18 bases between the two ends. In DNA, the CDR3 is TGTGCCAGCAGCCGGAGGGAGGGAAGGGGGACAGATACGCAGTATTTT. As protein: CASSRREGRGTDTQYF.

V and J are TRBV7-9 and TRBJ1-6; 7 nucleotides line up with TRBD1. Germline values: CDR1 SEHNR, CDR2 FQNEAQ (reference sequence). This CDR3 has 14 amino acids. After removal of 7 bases from V and 6 bases from J, the junction contained 6 bases not matched to a gene. The DNA for the CDR3 is TGTGCCAGCACCCGGGACAGCTTTAATTCACCCCTCCACTTT. Its protein product is CASTRDSFNSPLHF.

The chain joins TRBV2 to TRBJ2-7; 8 bases fit TRBD1. The V gene's germline CDR1 is SNHLY and CDR2 FYNNEI. After removal of 9 bases from V and 5 bases from J, the junction contained 21 bases not matched to a gene. The CDR3 consists of 17 residues. Here the CDR3 reads CARGAAFLGTGSNEQYF. In DNA form, the CDR3 reads TGTGCCAGGGGAGCGGCTTTCCTCGGGACAGGTTCGAACGAGCAGTACTTC.

This clone came up once. The chain is built from TRBV4-3 and TRBJ1-4, with 7 positions matching TRBD1. V lost 0 bases to trimming and J lost 0 bases; unmatched junction nucleotides: 16. This CDR3 is 21 amino acids long. CDR1 and CDR2 (germline): LGHNA, YSLEER. The CDR3 protein is CASSQESSMTGPYSTNEKLFF. In DNA form, the CDR3 reads TGCGCCAGCAGCCAAGAAAGTTCTATGACAGGGCCTTACTCAACTAATGAAAAACTGTTTTTT.

The V gene is TRBV10-3, the J gene TRBJ2-5; TRBD2 matches at 8 bases. The length of the CDR3 is 14 residues. V lost 5 bases and J lost 1; bases outside the gene matches: 3. CDR1 ENHRY and CDR2 SYGVKD come from the germline V gene. The CDR3 nucleotides read TGTGCCATCAGTTTGGGACTAGGCCAAGAGACCCAGTACTTC. Protein sequence: CAISLGLGQETQYF.

The chain combines TRBV5-6 with TRBJ1-5, with a weak D call TRBD1 (6 bases). The CDR3 has 15 residues. Germline-derived CDR1 and CDR2 are SGHDT and YYEEEE. Trimming shortened V by 4 bases and J by 1 base, and 12 bases separated the two germline ends. DNA for the CDR3: TGTGCCAGCAGCCGAAGGGGGACGAGCAATCAGCCCCAGCATTTT. Amino acid sequence: CASSRRGTSNQPQHF.

The chain employs TRBV5-1 and TRBJ2-1; D perhaps matches TRBD2 (7 bases). Trimming took 4 bases from V and 7 from J, leaving 12 bases between them. Per germline, CDR1 SGHRS and CDR2 YFSETQ. CDR3 length equals 13 residues. This CDR3 reads CASSPGGGNEQFF. Written as DNA, the CDR3 is TGCGCCAGCAGCCCGGGGGGCGGGAATGAGCAGTTCTTC. The entire variable domain, with the rest obtained from reference TRBV5-1 and TRBJ2-1, is as follows: KAGVTQTPRYLIKTRGQQVTLSCSPISGHRSVSWYQQTPGQGLQFLFEYFSETQRNKGNFPGRFSGRQFSNSRSEMNVSTLELGDSALYLCASSPGGGNEQFFGPGTRLTVL.

V gene TRBV7-8 combines with J gene TRBJ1-5; 7 bases line up with TRBD1. After removal of 4 bases from V and 4 bases from J, the junction contained 4 bases not matched to a gene. In germline, CDR1 is SGHVS, CDR2 FQNEAQ. This CDR3 is 14 amino acids long. This chain's CDR3 is CASSWDRQNQPQHF. The CDR3 nucleotides read TGTGCCAGCAGCTGGGACAGACAAAATCAGCCCCAGCATTTT.

V usage is TRBV9 and J usage is TRBJ1-3, with D hard to call. This CDR3 has 16 residues. V was cut by 0 bases and J by 3 bases, with 13 bases left in between. The germline V gene encodes CDR1 SGDLS and CDR2 YYNGEE. The CDR3 reads CASSVGRSSGGNTIYF. CDR3 bases: TGTGCCAGCAGCGTAGGCAGATCCTCGGGTGGAAACACCATATATTTT.

The V call is TRBV5-4, the J call TRBJ1-1; tentatively, D is TRBD1 (6 bases). CDR3 size: 14 residues. The germline V gene encodes CDR1 SGHNT and CDR2 YYREEE (reference sequence). With 4 bases removed from V and 1 base from J, the gap between germline ends came to 11 bases. DNA for the CDR3: TGTGCCAGCAGCGGAGGACAGCAGAACACTGAAGCTTTCTTT. Translating it yields CASSGGQQNTEAFF.

The chain uses TRBV6-6 and TRBJ1-2; D not resolved. Germline assignment: CDR1 MNHNY and CDR2 SVGAGI (reference sequence). This CDR3 is 15 amino acids long. Trimming removed 2 bases from V and 0 bases from J, with 10 bases in between. DNA of the CDR3: TGTGCCAGCAGTTACCCAGCGGGCGCTAACTATGGCTACACCTTC. Its protein is CASSYPAGANYGYTF.

The chain is built from TRBV10-3 and TRBJ1-4; tentatively, D is TRBD1 (6 bases). In germline, CDR1 is ENHRY, CDR2 SYGVKD. V dropped 7 bases and J dropped 6 bases, with 18 bases sitting between them. The CDR3 contains 15 residues. DNA of the CDR3: TGTGCCATCAAGGGGGAAGGAGACTCTTATGAAAAACTGTTTTTT. It encodes CAIKGEGDSYEKLFF.